A single sample is the source of the 21 T cell receptor beta chains below, sequenced in a study of cytomegalovirus exposure and HLA in healthy donors. Amplification used 60 Vbeta primers and 13 Jbeta primers. Data came from immunoSEQ multiplex PCR; TCRdb stores just in-frame clones and leaves some out. This repertoire shows about 180,000 clones, 76% found once; its top ten account for under 3%. Material: PBMCs. The receptors were sampled from a woman in her 30s in good health and CMV-seropositive.

This chain links TRBV12-5 with TRBJ1-1; the D gene is possibly TRBD1 (5 bases). The germline V gene encodes CDR1 LGHNT and CDR2 FRNRAP. Between the trimmed V and J ends, which lost 5 bases and 4 bases, there was a span of 11 bases. The CDR3 is made up of 13 amino acids. In nucleotides, the CDR3 is TGTGCTAGTGGTCACAAGGGGCCCACTGAAGCTTTCTTT. Translated, it gives CASGHKGPTEAFF.

This clone was seen more than once but under ten times. V usage is TRBV10-3 and J usage is TRBJ1-2; maybe TRBD1 (6 bases). Between the trimmed V and J ends, which lost 5 bases and 5 bases, there was a span of 9 bases. The CDR3 sequence is 12 residues long. Germline CDR1 is ENHRY and CDR2 is SYGVKD. CDR3 protein: CAISQTGYGYTF. The CDR3 DNA follows: TGTGCCATCAGTCAGACAGGATATGGCTACACCTTC.

The J gene is TRBJ1-2, the V gene TRBV6-1, with D unclear. V lost 2 bases and J lost 3, with 7 bases in between. This CDR3 contains 13 residues. Germline V gene data show CDR1 as MNHNS and CDR2 as SASEGT. Here the CDR3 reads CASSESGDYGYTF. CDR3 nucleotide sequence: TGTGCCAGCAGTGAATCCGGGGACTATGGCTACACCTTC.

CDR3 amino acids: CASRGRPYEQYF. CDR3 coding DNA: TGTGCCAGCAGGGGGAGACCCTACGAGCAGTACTTC. The J gene is TRBJ2-5, the V gene TRBV6-5; D may be TRBD2 (5 bases). TRBJ2-7 matches the DNA end more closely, so the J call is doubtful. CDR3 length: 12 residues. Germline CDR1 is MNHEY and CDR2 is SVGAGI.

The chain links TRBV10-3 to TRBJ2-1; 8 nucleotides align to TRBD2. This CDR3 contains 17 residues. Germline lookup yields CDR1 ENHRY and CDR2 SYGVKD. V was pared by 2 bases and J by 4 bases, with 10 bases of the junction left unmatched. The CDR3: CAISEPGGPAFYNEQFF. DNA for the CDR3: TGTGCCATCAGTGAGCCGGGGGGGCCCGCCTTTTACAATGAGCAGTTCTTC.

The chain couples TRBV7-2 to TRBJ1-2; TRBD1 matches 9 bases. The V gene's germline CDR1 is SGHTA and CDR2 FQGNSA. Losses at the gene ends were 5 bases for V and 3 bases for J; bases not matched to a gene: 7. The CDR3 contains 15 residues. In DNA form, the CDR3 reads TGTGCCAGCAGCCCCACAGGGGGCAGGGACTATGGCTACACCTTC. Translated, it gives CASSPTGGRDYGYTF.

The chain is built from TRBV28 and TRBJ1-5; 7 bases are a match to TRBD1. CDR3 length: 15 amino acids. Germline assignment: CDR1 MDHEN and CDR2 SYDVKM. V trimming: 0 bases; J trimming: 5 bases; junction bases outside the gene matches: 4. DNA of the CDR3: TGTGCCAGCAGTTTATGGCGAACAGGGGATCAGCCCCAGCATTTT. It yields the protein CASSLWRTGDQPQHF.

V is TRBV2 and J is TRBJ1-3; a possible D gene is TRBD1 (5 bases). CDR1 is SNHLY, CDR2 FYNNEI, per germline. V was cut by 3 bases and J by 2 bases, with 17 bases left in between. The length of the CDR3 is 17 residues. CDR3 in DNA: TGTGCCAGCAGTGAGGAGGGTTCAGGGTCCACTGGAAACACCATATATTTT. Protein product: CASSEEGSGSTGNTIYF. The complete variable domain, with remaining parts taken from reference TRBV2 and TRBJ1-3, reads EPEVTQTPSHQVTQMGQEVILRCVPISNHLYFYWYRQILGQKVEFLVSFYNNEISEKSEIFDDQFSVERPDGSNFTLKIRSTKLEDSAMYFCASSEEGSGSTGNTIYFGEGSWLTVV.

J is TRBJ1-5 and V is TRBV10-2; maybe TRBD1 (6 bases). This CDR3 comprises 15 residues. The germline CDR1 and CDR2 sequences are WSHSY and SAAADI. Trimming took off 2 bases at V and 7 bases at J, with 15 bases between the two ends. Here the CDR3 DNA reads TGCGCCAGCAGTGAGGCCTTACAGGGCTGGCAGCCCCAGCATTTT. Encoded protein: CASSEALQGWQPQHF.

This clone was found once. CDR3 residues: CASSKAGVGRDEQYF. In nucleotides, the CDR3 is TGTGCCAGCAGCAAAGCAGGGGTCGGACGGGACGAGCAGTACTTC. The chain links TRBV9 to TRBJ2-5, with D tentatively TRBD1 (6 bases). The DNA end lines up better with TRBJ2-7; the J call may be wrong. The CDR3 totals 15 residues. CDR1 and CDR2 (germline): SGDLS, YYNGEE.

V is TRBV5-1 and J is TRBJ2-3; 9 positions agree with TRBD2. Trimming took 5 bases from V and 2 from J; bases not matched to a gene: 9. This CDR3 is built from 16 residues. CDR1 and CDR2 from the germline V gene are SGHRS and YFSETQ. In DNA, the CDR3 is TGCGCCAGCAGTTCCGGGACTAGCCTCCTCACAGATACGCAGTATTTT. It encodes CASSSGTSLLTDTQYF.

CDR3 sequence reads: CASSVAPGDTIYF. The CDR3, as DNA: TGTGCCAGCAGCGTAGCCCCGGGGGACACCATATATTTT. The chain is built from TRBV9 and TRBJ1-3; D may be TRBD1 (5 bases). The CDR3 runs 13 residues. The germline V gene encodes CDR1 SGDLS and CDR2 YYNGEE. Trimming removed 0 bases from V and 8 bases from J, with 9 bases in between.

This chain uses TRBV5-8 with TRBJ1-1; TRBD1 aligns across 7 bases. CDR1 and CDR2 (germline): SGHTS, YDEGEE. The CDR3 contains 13 residues. V lost 4 bases, J lost 1 base, and 1 base stayed unmatched. The CDR3 bases are TGTGCCAGCAGCCGGACAGGGAACACTGAAGCTTTCTTT. Translated: CASSRTGNTEAFF.

The rearrangement uses TRBV11-3 and TRBJ1-6; no firm D call. Between the trimmed V and J ends, which lost 0 bases and 2 bases, there was a span of 8 bases. Germline V CDR1 and CDR2: SGHNT, YENEEA. The CDR3 loop spans 16 amino acids. CDR3 nucleotides: TGTGCCAGCAGCTTAGAGCCAAGCGCCTATAATTCACCCCTCCACTTT. Its protein product is CASSLEPSAYNSPLHF.

V is TRBV28 and J is TRBJ1-6; 12 nucleotides agree with TRBD1. J gave up 6 bases and V 3 bases, and 3 bases lay outside the gene matches. The CDR3 length is 16 residues. CDR1 and CDR2 (germline): MDHEN, SYDVKM. The CDR3 sequence: CASSFAGQGANSPLHF. CDR3 in DNA: TGTGCCAGCAGTTTTGCGGGACAGGGGGCTAATTCACCCCTCCACTTT. The variable domain in full, completed from reference TRBV28 and TRBJ1-6, reads DVKVTQSSRYLVKRTGEKVFLECVQDMDHENMFWYRQDPGLGLRLIYFSYDVKMKEKGDIPEGYSVSREKKERFSLILESASTNQTSMYLCASSFAGQGANSPLHFGNGTRLTVT.

V gene TRBV21-1 combines with J gene TRBJ2-4; the listed D gene, TRBD2, was not tested against the DNA. TRBV21-1 is designated a pseudogene. The CDR3 is 16 residues long. This CDR3 reads CASSKASGKAKNSQYF. The DNA for the CDR3 is TGTGCCAGCAGCAAAGCGTCGGGGAAGGCCAAAAACAGTCAGTACTTC.

The chain couples TRBV7-2 to TRBJ1-5; 8 nucleotides align to TRBD1. J lost 5 bases, V lost 4 bases, and 1 base had no gene match. Per germline, CDR1 SGHTA and CDR2 FQGNSA. The CDR3 contains 13 residues. CDR3 coding DNA: TGTGCCAGCAGCTCACAGGGGGATCAGCCCCAGCATTTT. This sequence encodes CASSSQGDQPQHF. Supplemented by reference TRBV7-2 and TRBJ1-5, the full variable domain reads GAGVSQSPSNKVTEKGKDVELRCDPISGHTALYWYRQSLGQGLEFLIYFQGNSAPDKSGLPSDRFSAERTGGSVSTLTIQRTQQEDSAVYLCASSSQGDQPQHFGDGTRLSIL.

The chain joins TRBV10-3 to TRBJ2-2; TRBD2 matches 11 bases. In germline, CDR1 is ENHRY, CDR2 SYGVKD. V was pared by 4 bases and J by 5 bases, with 6 bases of the junction left unmatched. This CDR3 comprises 16 residues. CDR3 DNA sequence: TGTGCCATCAGTGCCGCTAGCGGGGGGCGAACCGGGGAGCTGTTTTTT. Amino acids: CAISAASGGRTGELFF.

This chain joins TRBV7-2 and TRBJ2-5, with D perhaps matching TRBD2 (7 bases). CDR1 is SGHTA and CDR2 is FQGNSA in the germline V gene. CDR3 length: 13 amino acids. V was pared by 8 bases and J by 6 bases, with 16 bases between. The CDR3 reads CASSGGPSKTQYF. The CDR3 nucleotides are TGTGCCAGCTCGGGGGGCCCCTCAAAGACCCAGTACTTC.

The chain carries TRBV5-1 and TRBJ1-2, with 10 bases matching TRBD1. This CDR3 is 13 amino acids long. The germline V gene encodes CDR1 SGHRS and CDR2 YFSETQ. V trimming: 9 bases; J trimming: 2 bases; junction bases outside the gene matches: 4. DNA for the CDR3: TGCGCCACCCCGGGACAGGGGAACTATGGCTACACCTTC. Its translation: CATPGQGNYGYTF.

The chain couples TRBV4-2 to TRBJ2-5; D might be TRBD2 (5 bases). This CDR3 has 16 amino acids. V dropped 1 base and J dropped 7 bases, with 19 bases sitting between them. Germline CDR1 LGHNA, CDR2 YNFKEQ. In nucleotides, the CDR3 is TGTGCCAGCAGCCAAGCCCCGGGGTCGGACTCGGGGACCCAGTACTTC. This gives the protein CASSQAPGSDSGTQYF.